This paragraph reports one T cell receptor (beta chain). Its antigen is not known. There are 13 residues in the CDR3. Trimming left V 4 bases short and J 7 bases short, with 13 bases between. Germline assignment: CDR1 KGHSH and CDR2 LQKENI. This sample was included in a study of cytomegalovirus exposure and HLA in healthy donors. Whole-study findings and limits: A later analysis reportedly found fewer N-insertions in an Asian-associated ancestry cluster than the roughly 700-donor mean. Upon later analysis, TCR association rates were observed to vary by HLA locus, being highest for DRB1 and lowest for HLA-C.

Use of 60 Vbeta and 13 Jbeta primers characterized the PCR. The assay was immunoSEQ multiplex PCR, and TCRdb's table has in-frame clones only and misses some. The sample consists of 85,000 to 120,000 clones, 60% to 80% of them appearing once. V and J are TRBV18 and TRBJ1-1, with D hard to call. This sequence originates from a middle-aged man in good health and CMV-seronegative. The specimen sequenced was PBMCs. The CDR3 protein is CASSLGDTGEAFF. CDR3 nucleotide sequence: TGTGCCAGCTCACTCGGGGATACGGGTGAAGCTTTCTTT. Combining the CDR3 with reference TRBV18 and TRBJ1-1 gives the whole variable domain NAGVMQNPRHLVRRRGQEARLRCSPMKGHSHVYWYRQLPEEGLKFMVYLQKENIIDESGMPKERFSAEFPKEGPSILRIQQVVRGDSAAYFCASSLGDTGEAFFGQGTRLTVV.